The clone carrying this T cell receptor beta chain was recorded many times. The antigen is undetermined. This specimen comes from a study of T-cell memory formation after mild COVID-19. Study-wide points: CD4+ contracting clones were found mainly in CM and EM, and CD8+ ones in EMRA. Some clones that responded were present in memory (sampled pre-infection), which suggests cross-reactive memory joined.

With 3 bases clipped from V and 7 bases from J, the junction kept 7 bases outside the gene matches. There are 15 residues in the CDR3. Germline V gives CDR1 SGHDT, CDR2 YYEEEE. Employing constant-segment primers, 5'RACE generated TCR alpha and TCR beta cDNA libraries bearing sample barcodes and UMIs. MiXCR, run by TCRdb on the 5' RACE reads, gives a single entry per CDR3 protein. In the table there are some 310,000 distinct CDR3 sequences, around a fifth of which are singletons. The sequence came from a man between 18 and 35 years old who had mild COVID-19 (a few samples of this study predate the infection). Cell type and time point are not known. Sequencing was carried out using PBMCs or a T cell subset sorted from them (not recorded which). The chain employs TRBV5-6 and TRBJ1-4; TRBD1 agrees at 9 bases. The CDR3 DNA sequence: TGTGCCAGCAGCTCACCCGGGACAGGGTCTGAAAAACTGTTTTTT. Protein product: CASSSPGTGSEKLFF.